This T cell receptor (beta chain) was retrieved from a study of T cell responses to AZD1222 COVID-19 vaccine. Trimming took 5 bases from V and 4 from J, leaving 17 bases between them. The CDR3 has 15 amino acids. Looked up from germline, CDR1 is SGHAT and CDR2 is FQDESV (reference sequence). Comment on this clone: Its antigen remains unidentified.

Findings and limits, study-wide: Spike was spanned by vaccine-associated CD4 TCRs, which were dominant at 160-218 and 743-854. Repertoire sampling happened only post peak T cell response. Spike-specific TCR breadth and depth went up after people got two AZD1222 doses.

Assay used: immunoSEQ multiplex PCR; TCRdb lists only in-frame clones, some missing. The sample contains more than 150,000 clones, roughly 88% of which appear only once. The J gene is TRBJ1-1, the V gene TRBV11-1; D unclear. The sequence was obtained from an adult in good health. Sample: peripheral blood, taken on day 0 of AZD1222 vaccination. The CDR3 DNA follows: TGTGCCAGCAGCCTTAGAGGCGGCGGTATCACTGAAGCTTTCTTT. It codes for CASSLRGGGITEAFF.